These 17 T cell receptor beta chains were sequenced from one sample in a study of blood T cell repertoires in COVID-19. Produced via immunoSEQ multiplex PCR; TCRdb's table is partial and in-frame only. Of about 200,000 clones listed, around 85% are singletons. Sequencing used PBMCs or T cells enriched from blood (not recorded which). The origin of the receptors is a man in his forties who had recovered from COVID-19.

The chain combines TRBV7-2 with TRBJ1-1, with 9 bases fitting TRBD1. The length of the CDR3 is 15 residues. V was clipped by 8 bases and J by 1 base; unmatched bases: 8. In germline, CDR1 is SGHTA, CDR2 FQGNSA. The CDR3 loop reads CASGPRTGANTEAFF. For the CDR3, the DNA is TGTGCCAGCGGACCCCGGACAGGGGCGAACACTGAAGCTTTCTTT.

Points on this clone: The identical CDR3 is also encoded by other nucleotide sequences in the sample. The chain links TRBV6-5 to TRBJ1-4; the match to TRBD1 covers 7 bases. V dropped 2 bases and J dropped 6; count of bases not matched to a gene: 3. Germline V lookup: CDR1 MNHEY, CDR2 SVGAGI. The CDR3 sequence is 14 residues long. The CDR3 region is CASSYRGQDEKLFF. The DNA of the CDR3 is TGTGCCAGCAGTTACAGGGGGCAAGATGAAAAACTGTTTTTT.

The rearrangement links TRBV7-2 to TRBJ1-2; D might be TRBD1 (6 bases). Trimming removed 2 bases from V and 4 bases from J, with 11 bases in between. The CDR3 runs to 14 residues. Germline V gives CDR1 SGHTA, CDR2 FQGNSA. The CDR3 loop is CASSLSQGSYGYTF. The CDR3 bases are TGTGCCAGCAGCTTATCCCAGGGGAGCTATGGCTACACCTTC. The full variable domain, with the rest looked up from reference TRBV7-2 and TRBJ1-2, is GAGVSQSPSNKVTEKGKDVELRCDPISGHTALYWYRQSLGQGLEFLIYFQGNSAPDKSGLPSDRFSAERTGGSVSTLTIQRTQQEDSAVYLCASSLSQGSYGYTFGSGTRLTVV.

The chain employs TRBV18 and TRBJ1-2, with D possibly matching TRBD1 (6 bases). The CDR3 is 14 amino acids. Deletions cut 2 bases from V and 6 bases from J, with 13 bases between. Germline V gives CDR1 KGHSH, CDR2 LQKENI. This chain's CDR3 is CASSPLPGDNGYTF. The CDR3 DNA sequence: TGTGCCAGCTCACCATTGCCAGGGGATAATGGCTACACCTTC.

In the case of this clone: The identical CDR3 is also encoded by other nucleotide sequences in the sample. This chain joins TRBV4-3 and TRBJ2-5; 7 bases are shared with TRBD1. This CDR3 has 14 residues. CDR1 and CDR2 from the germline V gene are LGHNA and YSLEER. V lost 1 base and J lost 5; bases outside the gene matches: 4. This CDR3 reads CASSQGQGRETQYF. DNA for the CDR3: TGCGCCAGCAGCCAAGGACAGGGTCGCGAGACCCAGTACTTC.

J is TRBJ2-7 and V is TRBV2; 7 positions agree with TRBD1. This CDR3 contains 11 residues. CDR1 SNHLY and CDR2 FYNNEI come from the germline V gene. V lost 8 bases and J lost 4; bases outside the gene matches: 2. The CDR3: CASGTVYEQYF. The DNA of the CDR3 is TGTGCCAGCGGGACAGTTTACGAGCAGTACTTC.

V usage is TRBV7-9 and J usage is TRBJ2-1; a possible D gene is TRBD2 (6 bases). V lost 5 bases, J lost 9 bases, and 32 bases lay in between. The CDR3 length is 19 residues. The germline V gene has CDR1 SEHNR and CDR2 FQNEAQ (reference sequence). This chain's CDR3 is CASSPREGEGGVVGPEQFF. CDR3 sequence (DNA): TGTGCCAGCAGCCCACGAGAGGGTGAGGGAGGCGTTGTGGGGCCTGAGCAGTTCTTC.

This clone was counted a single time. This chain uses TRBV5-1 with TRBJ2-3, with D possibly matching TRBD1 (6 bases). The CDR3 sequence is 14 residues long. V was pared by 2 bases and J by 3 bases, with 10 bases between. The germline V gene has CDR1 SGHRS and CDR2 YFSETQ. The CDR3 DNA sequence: TGCGCCAGCAGCTTACAGGGCCTGACAGATACGCAGTATTTT. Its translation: CASSLQGLTDTQYF.

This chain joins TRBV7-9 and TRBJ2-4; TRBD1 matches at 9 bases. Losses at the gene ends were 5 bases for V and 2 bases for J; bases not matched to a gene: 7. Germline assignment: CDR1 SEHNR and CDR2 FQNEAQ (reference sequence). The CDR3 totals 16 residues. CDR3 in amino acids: CASSARTGESKNIQYF. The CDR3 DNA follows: TGTGCCAGCAGCGCCCGGACAGGGGAGTCCAAAAACATTCAGTACTTC.

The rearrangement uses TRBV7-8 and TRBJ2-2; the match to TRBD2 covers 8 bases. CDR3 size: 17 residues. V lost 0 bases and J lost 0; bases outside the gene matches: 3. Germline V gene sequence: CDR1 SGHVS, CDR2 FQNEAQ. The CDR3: CASSLARGEANTGELFF. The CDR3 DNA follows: TGTGCCAGCAGCTTAGCGCGGGGGGAAGCGAACACCGGGGAGCTGTTTTTT. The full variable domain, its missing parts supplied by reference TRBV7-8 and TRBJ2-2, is GAGVSQSPRYKVAKRGQDVALRCDPISGHVSLFWYQQALGQGPEFLTYFQNEAQLDKSGLPSDRFFAERPEGSVSTLKIQRTQQEDSAVYLCASSLARGEANTGELFFGEGSRLTVL.

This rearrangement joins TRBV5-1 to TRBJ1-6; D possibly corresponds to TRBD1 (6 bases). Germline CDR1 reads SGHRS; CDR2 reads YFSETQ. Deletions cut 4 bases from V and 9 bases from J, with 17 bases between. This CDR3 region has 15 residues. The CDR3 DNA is TGCGCCAGCAGCCCAGGACAGCTGTCCGGTTCACCCCTCCACTTT. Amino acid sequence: CASSPGQLSGSPLHF. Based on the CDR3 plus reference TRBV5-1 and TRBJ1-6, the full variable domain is KAGVTQTPRYLIKTRGQQVTLSCSPISGHRSVSWYQQTPGQGLQFLFEYFSETQRNKGNFPGRFSGRQFSNSRSEMNVSTLELGDSALYLCASSPGQLSGSPLHFGNGTRLTVT.

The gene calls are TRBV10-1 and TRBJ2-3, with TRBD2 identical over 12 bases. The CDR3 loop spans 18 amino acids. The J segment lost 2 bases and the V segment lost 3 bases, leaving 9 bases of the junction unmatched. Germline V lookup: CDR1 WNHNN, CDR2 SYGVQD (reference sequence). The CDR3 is CASSETSGRRVPTDTQYF. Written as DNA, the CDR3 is TGCGCCAGCAGTGAAACTAGCGGGAGGCGTGTACCCACAGATACGCAGTATTTT.

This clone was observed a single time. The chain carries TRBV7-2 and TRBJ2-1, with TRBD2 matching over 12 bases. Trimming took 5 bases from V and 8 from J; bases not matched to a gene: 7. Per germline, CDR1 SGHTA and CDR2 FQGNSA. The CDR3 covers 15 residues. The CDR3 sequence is CASSPQTSGSDEQFF. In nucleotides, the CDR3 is TGTGCCAGCAGCCCCCAGACTAGCGGGAGCGATGAGCAGTTCTTC.

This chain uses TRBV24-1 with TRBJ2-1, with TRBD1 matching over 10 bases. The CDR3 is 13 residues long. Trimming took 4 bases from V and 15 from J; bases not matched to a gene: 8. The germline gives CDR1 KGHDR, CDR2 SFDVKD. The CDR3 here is CATSDPGTGVWFF. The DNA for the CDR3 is TGTGCCACCAGTGACCCTGGGACAGGGGTTTGGTTCTTC.

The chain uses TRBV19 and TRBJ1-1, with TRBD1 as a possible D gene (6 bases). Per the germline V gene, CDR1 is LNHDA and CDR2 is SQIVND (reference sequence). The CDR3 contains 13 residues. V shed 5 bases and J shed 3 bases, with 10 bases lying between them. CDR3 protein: CASSQGLYTEAFF. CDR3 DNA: TGTGCCAGTAGTCAGGGGTTGTACACTGAAGCTTTCTTT.

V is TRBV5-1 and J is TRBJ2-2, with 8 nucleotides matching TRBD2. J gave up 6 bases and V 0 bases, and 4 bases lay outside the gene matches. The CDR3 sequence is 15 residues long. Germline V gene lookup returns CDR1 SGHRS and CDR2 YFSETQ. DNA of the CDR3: TGCGCCAGCAGCTTGGAGTTCGGGGGGGCCGGGGAGCTGTTTTTT. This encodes CASSLEFGGAGELFF.

The CDR3 here is CASSDRTSGNYEQYF. As DNA, the CDR3 is TGTGCCAGCAGCGATCGGACTAGCGGGAACTACGAGCAGTACTTC. V usage is TRBV2 and J usage is TRBJ2-7; 12 positions match TRBD2. Germline V gene data show CDR1 as SNHLY and CDR2 as FYNNEI. CDR3 length equals 15 residues. The ends lost 6 bases at V and 3 bases at J; junction bases unmatched: 6.